The next 23 T cell receptor beta chains were all read from a single sample in a study of T cell responses to AZD1222 COVID-19 vaccine. Produced via immunoSEQ multiplex PCR; TCRdb's table is partial and in-frame only. The data show about 78,000 clones, around four fifths seen once. Sample: peripheral blood, taken on day 0 of AZD1222 vaccination. The receptors derive from an adult in good health.

This clone was counted between two and nine times. The chain employs TRBV14 and TRBJ1-2; 7 nucleotides match TRBD1. The length of the CDR3 is 17 residues. Germline lookup yields CDR1 SGHDN and CDR2 FVKESK. J was trimmed by 5 bases and V by 0 bases; bases with no gene match: 12. CDR3: CASSQERQGVGWYGYTF. The CDR3 region has the DNA TGTGCCAGCAGCCAAGAACGACAGGGCGTCGGGTGGTATGGCTACACCTTC.

V and J are TRBV30 and TRBJ1-1; perhaps TRBD1 as D (6 bases). This CDR3 has 13 residues. The ends were cut back, 0 bases at V and 10 bases at J, with 15 bases in the middle. Germline V gives CDR1 GTSNPN, CDR2 SVGIG (reference sequence). CDR3 sequence: CAWSVPQGRAAFF. The CDR3 DNA reads as TGTGCCTGGAGTGTACCACAGGGAAGGGCAGCTTTCTTT.

The rearrangement uses TRBV14 and TRBJ2-2; D is undetermined. This CDR3 region has 17 residues. The germline V gene encodes CDR1 SGHDN and CDR2 FVKESK. V lost 4 bases and J 0 bases, leaving 15 bases between the germline ends. CDR3 protein: CASSLRPRITNTGELFF. CDR3 DNA: TGTGCCAGCAGCCTCCGCCCAAGGATAACGAACACCGGGGAGCTGTTTTTT.

This rearrangement joins TRBV3-1 (or the pseudogene TRBV3-2) to TRBJ2-7; 10 bases are shared with TRBD2. This CDR3 spans 19 amino acids. Germline CDR1 LGHDT, CDR2 YNNKEL (reference sequence). V trimming: 3 bases; J trimming: 4 bases; junction bases outside the gene matches: 18. CDR3 amino acids: CASSHWGASGRERGYEQYF. CDR3 bases: TGTGCCAGCAGCCATTGGGGGGCTAGCGGGAGAGAAAGGGGATACGAGCAGTACTTC.

The V gene is TRBV4-1, the J gene TRBJ2-3, with D unresolved. This CDR3 has 16 amino acids. The V and J ends lost 0 bases and 0 bases respectively, with 10 bases between them. CDR1 is MGHRA, CDR2 YSYEKL, per germline. This chain's CDR3 is CASSQDVTVSTDTQYF. The CDR3 region has the DNA TGCGCCAGCAGCCAAGATGTGACGGTTAGCACAGATACGCAGTATTTT.

CDR3 region: CASSLAGDTEAFF. CDR3 coding DNA: TGCGCCAGCAGCTTGGCCGGGGACACTGAAGCTTTCTTT. The J gene is TRBJ1-1, the V gene TRBV5-1; D gene ambiguous. Trimming stripped 0 bases from V and 3 bases from J, with 6 bases between. This CDR3 region has 13 residues. CDR1 and CDR2 (germline): SGHRS, YFSETQ.

The chain employs TRBV19 and TRBJ1-2; D uncertain. Per germline, CDR1 LNHDA and CDR2 SQIVND (reference sequence). This CDR3 contains 11 residues. Trimming shortened V by 0 bases and J by 6 bases, and 2 bases separated the two germline ends. The CDR3: CASSIDNGYTF. The CDR3 DNA follows: TGTGCCAGTAGTATAGACAATGGCTACACCTTC.

V and J are TRBV27 and TRBJ1-6; D is perhaps TRBD1 (5 bases). Trimming removed 3 bases at V and 0 bases at J, with 12 bases between. Looked up from germline, CDR1 is MNHEY and CDR2 is SMNVEV (reference sequence). There are 17 residues in the CDR3. In DNA, the CDR3 is TGTGCCAGCAGTTTGGGGGGGATTTACTCCTATAATTCACCCCTCCACTTT. Its protein is CASSLGGIYSYNSPLHF.

This rearrangement joins TRBV9 to TRBJ2-1; 9 positions match TRBD2. Losses at the gene ends were 0 bases for V and 0 bases for J; bases not matched to a gene: 7. The CDR3 loop spans 18 amino acids. The germline CDR1 and CDR2 sequences are SGDLS and YYNGEE. CDR3 amino acids: CASSVEAGGFGSYNEQFF. The CDR3 coding sequence is TGTGCCAGCAGCGTAGAAGCGGGGGGTTTCGGCTCCTACAATGAGCAGTTCTTC.

The CDR3 loop reads CASSLSLAGEYNEQFF. CDR3 nucleotides: TGCGCCAGCAGCCTTTCACTAGCGGGGGAGTACAATGAGCAGTTCTTC. V and J are TRBV4-3 and TRBJ2-1; 11 positions agree with TRBD2. The V segment lost 4 bases and the J segment 4 bases; nucleotides outside the gene matches: 6. CDR3 length: 16 amino acids. Germline CDR1 LGHNA, CDR2 YSLEER.

The chain joins TRBV2 to TRBJ1-1; TRBD1 might be the D (6 bases). V was trimmed by 4 bases and J by 1 base, leaving 10 bases between them. Germline V lookup: CDR1 SNHLY, CDR2 FYNNEI. The CDR3 has 14 amino acids. This CDR3 is CASSAWTENTEAFF. The CDR3 coding sequence is TGTGCCAGCAGTGCCTGGACAGAGAACACTGAAGCTTTCTTT.

In its sample, this clone was seen a few times. The chain joins TRBV5-4 to TRBJ1-4; TRBD1 matches 10 bases. V dropped 0 bases and J dropped 6; count of bases not matched to a gene: 2. The CDR3 is 15 residues long. Germline-derived CDR1 and CDR2 are SGHNT and YYREEE (reference sequence). Here the CDR3 reads CASSLVGTGDEKLFF. CDR3 coding DNA: TGTGCCAGCAGCTTGGTTGGGACAGGGGATGAAAAACTGTTTTTT.

J is TRBJ1-5 and V is TRBV4-1; the match to TRBD1 covers 10 bases. The CDR3 contains 15 residues. From germline, CDR1 is MGHRA and CDR2 YSYEKL. V was clipped by 0 bases and J by 7 bases; unmatched bases: 3. In DNA, the CDR3 is TGCGCCAGCAGCCAAGATGACAGGGGGCACCAGCCCCAGCATTTT. Its translation: CASSQDDRGHQPQHF.

V is TRBV30 and J is TRBJ1-3, with a weak D call TRBD1 (5 bases). The CDR3 sequence is 15 residues long. Trimming removed 2 bases from V and 0 bases from J, with 11 bases in between. The V gene's germline CDR1 is GTSNPN and CDR2 SVGIG (reference sequence). The CDR3 protein is CAWSPTDNSGNTIYF. In DNA, the CDR3 is TGTGCCTGGAGTCCAACGGACAACTCTGGAAACACCATATATTTT.

The chain is built from TRBV6-2 or TRBV6-3 and TRBJ2-1; TRBD2 matches 8 bases. The CDR3 consists of 16 residues. Germline assignment: CDR1 MNHEY and CDR2 SVGEGT. J lost 8 bases, V lost 4 bases, and 13 bases had no gene match. The CDR3 nucleotides read TGTGCCAGCAGTTCCCGGTTGGGAGCGGGAGTTTATGAGCAGTTCTTC. This gives the protein CASSSRLGAGVYEQFF.

This chain joins TRBV7-9 and TRBJ2-1; D is ambiguous. CDR1 is SEHNR and CDR2 is FQNEAQ in the germline V gene (reference sequence). CDR3 length equals 16 residues. V was shortened by 6 bases and J by 8 bases, with 23 bases between the two germline ends. CDR3 loop: CASRPPNPVVGDEQFF. The CDR3 DNA reads TGTGCCAGCAGACCGCCCAATCCCGTAGTGGGTGATGAGCAGTTCTTC.

This clone showed up just a few times. V is TRBV4-3 and J is TRBJ2-7; 8 positions agree with TRBD1. The trim removed 3 bases at V and 4 bases at J, leaving 8 bases unmatched. The germline CDR1 and CDR2 sequences are LGHNA and YSLEER. The CDR3 has 15 amino acids. This CDR3 reads CASSQDRTGRYEQYF. In nucleotides, the CDR3 is TGCGCCAGCAGCCAGGATAGGACAGGGCGATACGAGCAGTACTTC.

This clone was seen a handful of times. The rearrangement uses TRBV6-5 and TRBJ2-2; D is unclear. The CDR3 extends over 14 amino acids. Trimming cost V 0 bases and J 4 bases, with 6 bases left between them. CDR1 and CDR2 from the germline V gene are MNHEY and SVGAGI. The CDR3 DNA reads TGTGCCAGCAGTTACTCAGTATCCACCGGGGAGCTGTTTTTT. This sequence encodes CASSYSVSTGELFF.

The genes are TRBV5-8 and TRBJ2-5; the match to TRBD2 covers 9 bases. Looked up from germline, CDR1 is SGHTS and CDR2 is YDEGEE. CDR3 length: 17 residues. The V and J ends lost 6 bases and 4 bases, in that order; junction bases with no gene match: 16. In nucleotides, the CDR3 is TGTGCCAGCACCCGGTGGTTTAGCGGGAGAACTTTAGAGACCCAGTACTTC. As protein: CASTRWFSGRTLETQYF.

The chain has TRBV18 and TRBJ1-1; the D is unclear. The CDR3 is made up of 15 amino acids. Germline-derived CDR1 and CDR2 are KGHSH and LQKENI. V was clipped by 0 bases and J by 0 bases, with 8 bases between them. CDR3 sequence reads: CASSPPVPMNTEAFF. The CDR3, as DNA: TGTGCCAGCTCACCACCGGTCCCAATGAACACTGAAGCTTTCTTT.

The genes are TRBV5-4 and TRBJ1-5; TRBD1 might be the D (6 bases). V shed 1 base and J shed 7 bases, with 12 bases lying between them. The germline gives CDR1 SGHNT, CDR2 YYREEE (reference sequence). This CDR3 has 14 amino acids. The CDR3 nucleotides are TGTGCCAGCAGCTTGCGGGAGGGGGGCCAGCCCCAGCATTTT. It specifies CASSLREGGQPQHF.

This chain joins TRBV28 and TRBJ2-2; possible D gene TRBD2, 5 bases. CDR1 and CDR2 from the germline V gene are MDHEN and SYDVKM. V was clipped by 7 bases and J by 0 bases, with 15 bases between them. This CDR3 spans 16 amino acids. The DNA for the CDR3 is TGTGCCAGCACCCGGAGAGGGAAATCGAACACCGGGGAGCTGTTTTTT. Encoded protein: CASTRRGKSNTGELFF. Variable domain in full (rest from reference TRBV28 and TRBJ2-2): DVKVTQSSRYLVKRTGEKVFLECVQDMDHENMFWYRQDPGLGLRLIYFSYDVKMKEKGDIPEGYSVSREKKERFSLILESASTNQTSMYLCASTRRGKSNTGELFFGEGSRLTVL.

The V gene is TRBV30, the J gene TRBJ2-1; D ambiguous. V lost 1 base and J lost 0, with 4 bases in between. The length of the CDR3 is 13 residues. Germline V gene lookup returns CDR1 GTSNPN and CDR2 SVGIG (reference sequence). The CDR3 coding sequence is TGTGCCTGGAGTGGGAGCTCCTACAATGAGCAGTTCTTC. The encoded protein is CAWSGSSYNEQFF.